This is a list of T cell receptor beta chains from one sample in a study of T-cell memory formation after mild COVID-19. TCRdb called the 5' RACE reads again in MiXCR, with one record for every CDR3 protein. The sample carries approximately 580,000 distinct CDR3 sequences, about a fifth recorded once. Sequenced: PBMCs or a T cell subset sorted from them (not recorded which). The receptors were sampled from an adult woman who had mild COVID-19 (a few samples of this study predate the infection). Cell type and time point are not known. Each CDR3 is given with its conserved first and last residue. A D gene is named only where the DNA matches it firmly. Clone size is stated in some rows and not others, as once, few, many or a class when expanded.

clone_size | j_call | v_call | d_call | cdr3_aa | cdr3_nt
. | TRBJ1-1 | TRBV20-1 | . | CSARRGRKATEAFF | TGCAGTGCTAGGAGGGGCAGAAAGGCCACTGAAGCTTTCTTT
. | TRBJ2-7 | TRBV5-1 | TRBD1 | CASNIGQGIYEQYF | TGCGCCAGCAATATTGGACAGGGAATCTACGAGCAGTACTTC
. | TRBJ1-2 | TRBV20-1 | . | CSASGRESYGYTF | TGCAGTGCTAGCGGCAGGGAGAGCTATGGCTACACCTTC
few | TRBJ1-6 | TRBV12-3/TRBV12-4 | . | CASSPRGGQRNSPLHF | TGTGCCAGCAGCCCCAGGGGTGGACAGCGTAATTCACCCCTCCACTTT
many | TRBJ2-7 | TRBV20-1 | . | CSARGSYIYEQYF | TGCAGTGCTAGAGGGTCCTACATTTACGAGCAGTACTTC
. | TRBJ2-5 | TRBV7-6 | TRBD2 | CASSLARRGGGPETQYF | TGTGCCAGCAGCTTAGCGAGGAGGGGCGGGGGGCCAGAGACCCAGTACTTC
few | TRBJ2-2 | TRBV3-1 | . | CASSQVISRSSNTGELFF | TGTGCCAGCAGCCAAGTAATATCCCGGTCCTCGAACACCGGGGAGCTGTTTTTT
. | TRBJ2-7 | TRBV27 | . | CASSLTGTSFYEQYF | TGTGCCAGCAGTCTTACCGGGACCAGCTTCTACGAGCAGTACTTC
few | TRBJ1-3 | TRBV18 | . | CASSPGNGNTIYF | TGTGCCAGCTCACCAGGGAACGGAAACACCATATATTTT
. | TRBJ2-1 | TRBV12-3/TRBV12-4 | TRBD2 | CASGTSGRNEQFF | TGTGCCAGCGGGACTAGCGGGCGCAATGAGCAGTTCTTC
few | TRBJ2-3 | TRBV11-2 | . | CASSLTTYTQYF | TGTGCCAGCAGCCTGACGACCTATACGCAGTATTTT
few | TRBJ1-4 | TRBV20-1 | TRBD1 | CSASPSTGGFEKLFF | TGCAGTGCCTCACCCTCGACAGGGGGCTTTGAAAAACTGTTTTTT
few | TRBJ2-2 | TRBV12-3/TRBV12-4 | TRBD2 | CASSFPRLAATGELFF | TGTGCCAGCAGTTTCCCCCGCCTAGCGGCCACCGGGGAGCTGTTTTTT
few | TRBJ1-1 | TRBV5-4 | TRBD1 | CASSSPPPGGREAFF | TGTGCCAGCAGCTCCCCCCCCCCAGGGGGCCGAGAAGCTTTCTTT
many | TRBJ1-1 | TRBV5-4 | . | CASSLEASGTEAFF | TGTGCCAGCAGCCTAGAAGCCAGTGGGACTGAAGCTTTCTTT
. | TRBJ2-3 | TRBV9 | . | CASSFRGSTDTQYF | TGTGCCAGCAGCTTTAGGGGAAGCACAGATACGCAGTATTTT
few | TRBJ2-2 | TRBV5-1 | . | CASSAGTSLEELFF | TGCGCCAGCAGCGCAGGGACTTCCCTTGAGGAGCTGTTTTTT
. | TRBJ2-7 | TRBV30 | . | CACLTGGGFYEQYF | TGTGCCTGCCTAACAGGGGGGGGCTTCTACGAGCAGTACTTC
few | TRBJ1-2 | TRBV7-2 | . | CASSLGRGVYGYTF | TGTGCCAGCAGCTTAGGAAGGGGAGTCTATGGCTACACCTTC
few | TRBJ2-3 | TRBV7-9 | TRBD2 | CASSDLGLAGAAASTDTQYF | TGTGCCAGCAGCGACCTGGGACTAGCGGGAGCCGCTGCTAGCACAGATACGCAGTATTTT
few | TRBJ1-4 | TRBV6-5 | . | CASSRYRSAEKLFF | TGTGCCAGCAGTCGATACCGGTCCGCGGAAAAACTGTTTTTT
few | TRBJ2-7 | TRBV4-1 | . | CASSQEPGEGYEQYF | TGCGCCAGCAGCCAAGAACCGGGGGAAGGCTACGAGCAGTACTTC
many | TRBJ2-7 | TRBV24-1 | . | CATSDRRSAYEQYF | TGTGCCACCAGTGATCGCCGATCGGCCTACGAGCAGTACTTC
. | TRBJ2-7 | TRBV6-5 | . | CAVSRDTSSYEQYF | TGTGCCGTATCCCGGGACACTAGCTCCTACGAGCAGTACTTC
. | TRBJ2-1 | TRBV20-1 | . | CSVGYRNEQFF | TGCAGTGTAGGGTATCGGAATGAGCAGTTCTTC
. | TRBJ2-3 | TRBV7-9 | . | CASTPGTDTQYF | TGTGCCAGCACCCCCGGCACAGATACGCAGTATTTT
. | TRBJ2-3 | TRBV20-1 | TRBD2 | CSARKLAGGWYTQYF | TGCAGTGCTAGAAAACTAGCGGGAGGGTGGTATACGCAGTATTTT
few | TRBJ1-2 | TRBV6-5 | . | CASSYSNRALGGYTF | TGTGCCAGCAGTTACTCGAACAGGGCTCTTGGTGGCTACACCTTC
few | TRBJ2-3 | TRBV6-1 | . | CASSIIEGTDTQYF | TGTGCCAGCAGCATCATAGAGGGGACAGATACGCAGTATTTT
. | TRBJ2-5 | TRBV3-1 | . | CASSQDSRPDF | TGTGCCAGCAGCCAAGATTCCAGGCCGGACTTC
few | TRBJ1-1 | TRBV4-1 | . | CASSPNPEGNTEAFF | TGCGCCAGCAGCCCCAACCCCGAGGGTAACACTGAAGCTTTCTTT